This TCR beta chain was sequenced in a study of monozygotic twins with inflammatory bowel disease. Notes on the study in general: Fewer shared clonotypes with others were found in IBD patients than in healthy twins, especially with disease activity.

CDR3 length equals 16 residues. On this clonotype: Antigen specificity is unknown.

TCRdb derives one entry per CDR3 protein from the 5' RACE reads, leaving out DNA. This listing includes about 140,000 distinct CDR3 sequences. The clonotype originates from a human donor with ulcerative colitis or Crohn's disease, or a healthy co-twin of an affected twin (not recorded which). Sequenced material: blood. The J gene is TRBJ2-2, the V gene TRBV12-3 or TRBV12-4; TCRdb lists TRBD1, though no DNA is available to test this call. CDR3 residues: CASSLEGRVGIGELFF.